The 23 T cell receptor beta chains given below trace back to one sample, sequenced in a study of cytomegalovirus exposure and HLA in healthy donors (dated by TCRdb to 2015 to 2018). Receptor amplification or capture employed the immunoSEQ multiplex PCR assay. For the multiplex PCR, a mixture combining 60 forward primers for TCR Vbeta segments and 13 reverse primers for TCR Jbeta segments was used. TCRdb took over this immuneACCESS table, retaining in-frame rearrangements with V and J assigned. Such tables are incomplete; in checked studies, under half of the missing clones stem from an unresolved V gene, and the remainder is unexplained. The sample profile shows fewer than 200,000 clones; about 76% of them were found once. The ten top clones hold 7% to 8.5% of the sample. Specimen: PBMCs. The receptor set was obtained from a male donor in good health and CMV-seropositive.

This clone was observed a handful of times. The chain is built from TRBV5-6 and TRBJ1-6, with 10 bases matching TRBD1. Germline V CDR1 and CDR2: SGHDT, YYEEEE. The CDR3 contains 15 residues. The V and J ends lost 3 bases and 8 bases, in that order; junction bases with no gene match: 5. The CDR3 nucleotides are TGTGCCAGCAGCTACGGGACAGGGGATTATTCACCCCTCCACTTT. As protein: CASSYGTGDYSPLHF.

V and J are TRBV15 and TRBJ2-7; TRBD2 matches 13 bases. Per germline, CDR1 LNHNV and CDR2 YYDKDF (reference sequence). V was clipped by 3 bases and J by 1 base; unmatched bases: 6. CDR3 length: 17 residues. The CDR3 loop is CATSRRTSGSTSYEQYF. The CDR3 nucleotides read TGTGCCACCAGCAGGAGGACTAGCGGGAGCACTTCCTACGAGCAGTACTTC.

The chain is built from TRBV2 and TRBJ2-1; 8 bases agree with TRBD1. The CDR3 has 13 residues. From germline, CDR1 is SNHLY and CDR2 FYNNEI. V shed 9 bases and J 6 bases; nucleotides not matched to a gene: 7. The CDR3 DNA is TGTGCCAGTACGACAGGGGCGAGCAATGAGCAGTTCTTC. This encodes CASTTGASNEQFF.

V is TRBV10-1 and J is TRBJ1-1; TRBD1 is a possible D gene (5 bases). V lost 2 bases, J lost 8 bases, and 9 bases lay in between. The CDR3 is made up of 12 amino acids. The germline V gene has CDR1 WNHNN and CDR2 SYGVQD (reference sequence). The CDR3 DNA follows: TGCGCCAGCAGTGAGCCGGGGGGAGAAGCTTTCTTT. Amino acid sequence: CASSEPGGEAFF.

The genes are TRBV9 and TRBJ1-2, with D tentatively TRBD1 (6 bases). This CDR3 comprises 13 residues. The germline V gene encodes CDR1 SGDLS and CDR2 YYNGEE. V gave up 6 bases and J gave up 6 bases, with 15 bases separating them. CDR3 sequence: CASKPGGRDGYTF. The CDR3 DNA follows: TGTGCCAGCAAGCCCGGGGGGCGGGATGGCTACACCTTC. The full variable domain, rest sourced from reference TRBV9 and TRBJ1-2, is DSGVTQTPKHLITATGQRVTLRCSPRSGDLSVYWYQQSLDQGLQFLIQYYNGEERAKGNILERFSAQQFPDLHSELNLSSLELGDSALYFCASKPGGRDGYTFGSGTRLTVV.

CDR3 amino acids: CASSLGTGYEQYF. The DNA of the CDR3 is TGTGCCAGCAGTTTAGGTACAGGCTACGAGCAGTACTTC. The J gene is TRBJ2-7, the V gene TRBV27; TRBD1 is a possible D gene (5 bases). The CDR3 is 13 amino acids. V lost 2 bases, J lost 3 bases, and 8 bases lay in between. The germline V gene encodes CDR1 MNHEY and CDR2 SMNVEV (reference sequence).

The chain employs TRBV4-2 and TRBJ1-2; D is unclear. The germline CDR1 and CDR2 sequences are LGHNA and YNFKEQ. V lost 0 bases and J 5 bases, leaving 7 bases between the germline ends. The CDR3 loop spans 13 amino acids. Here the CDR3 reads CASSQDRLYGYTF. Written as DNA, the CDR3 is TGTGCCAGCAGCCAAGATCGACTTTATGGCTACACCTTC.

The genes are TRBV2 and TRBJ1-5, with D maybe TRBD1 (6 bases). V was pared by 5 bases and J by 2 bases, with 13 bases between. This CDR3 has 15 amino acids. The germline V gene has CDR1 SNHLY and CDR2 FYNNEI. The CDR3 sequence: CASSRGRGGNQPQHF. CDR3 DNA sequence: TGTGCCAGCAGTAGGGGCAGGGGAGGCAATCAGCCCCAGCATTTT.

As for this clone: The sample holds other DNA sequences that translate to the same CDR3. This chain joins TRBV5-1 and TRBJ2-2; D may be TRBD1 (5 bases). The CDR3 covers 16 residues. CDR1 SGHRS and CDR2 YFSETQ come from the germline V gene. V gave up 0 bases and J gave up 2 bases, with 11 bases separating them. The DNA for the CDR3 is TGCGCCAGCAGCTTGGCCGGGCAGGGTAACACCGGGGAGCTGTTTTTT. Translated: CASSLAGQGNTGELFF.

The chain combines TRBV5-4 with TRBJ1-1; perhaps TRBD1 as D (5 bases). The CDR3 covers 14 residues. Germline CDR1 and CDR2: SGHNT and YYREEE (reference sequence). Between the trimmed V and J ends, which lost 4 bases and 0 bases, there was a span of 10 bases. CDR3 region: CASSTGQLNTEAFF. The CDR3 nucleotides are TGTGCCAGCAGCACCGGACAACTGAACACTGAAGCTTTCTTT. The variable domain in full, with the rest retrieved from reference TRBV5-4 and TRBJ1-1, is ETGVTQSPTHLIKTRGQQVTLRCSSQSGHNTVSWYQQALGQGPQFIFQYYREEENGRGNFPPRFSGLQFPNYSSELNVNALELDDSALYLCASSTGQLNTEAFFGQGTRLTVV.

There are a few counts of this clone. The chain combines TRBV18 with TRBJ1-5; 10 positions match TRBD1. The germline V gene encodes CDR1 KGHSH and CDR2 LQKENI. Trimming removed 3 bases from V and 3 bases from J; junction bases left unmatched: 8. The CDR3 contains 17 residues. The chain's CDR3 is CASSPDRGGHFNQPQHF. DNA of the CDR3: TGTGCCAGCTCACCGGACAGGGGGGGGCATTTCAATCAGCCCCAGCATTTT.

The chain uses TRBV4-3 and TRBJ2-1, with 13 bases aligning to TRBD2. V lost 3 bases and J lost 9; bases outside the gene matches: 8. The germline gives CDR1 LGHNA, CDR2 YSLEER. This CDR3 has 16 amino acids. The CDR3 DNA reads as TGCGCCAGCAGCCAGGCGGGACTAGCGGGATCGGGTGAGCAGTTCTTC. Translating gives CASSQAGLAGSGEQFF.

The rearrangement links TRBV2 to TRBJ1-1; possible D gene TRBD1, 6 bases. There are 10 residues in the CDR3. From germline, CDR1 is SNHLY and CDR2 FYNNEI. V was shortened by 8 bases and J by 7 bases, with 8 bases between the two germline ends. CDR3 nucleotides: TGTGCCAGCGGGGGCCATGAAGCTTTCTTT. Translated, it gives CASGGHEAFF.

DNA for the CDR3: TGTGCCAGCAGCTTATTTTCAGGGAACACTGAAGCTTTCTTT. Encoded protein: CASSLFSGNTEAFF. The rearrangement joins TRBV7-2 to TRBJ1-1, with D unresolved. The CDR3 consists of 14 residues. Looked up from germline, CDR1 is SGHTA and CDR2 is FQGNSA. Between the trimmed V and J ends, which lost 2 bases and 1 base, there was a span of 8 bases. Filled out from reference TRBV7-2 and TRBJ1-1, the complete variable domain reads GAGVSQSPSNKVTEKGKDVELRCDPISGHTALYWYRQSLGQGLEFLIYFQGNSAPDKSGLPSDRFSAERTGGSVSTLTIQRTQQEDSAVYLCASSLFSGNTEAFFGQGTRLTVV.

This clone was seen a handful of times. The chain is built from TRBV7-9 and TRBJ2-3; 12 bases map to TRBD2. The CDR3 has 16 amino acids. Germline-derived CDR1 and CDR2 are SEHNR and FQNEAQ (reference sequence). V shed 5 bases and J 5 bases; nucleotides not matched to a gene: 8. This CDR3 is CASSGRTSGAGDTQYF. The CDR3 coding sequence is TGTGCCAGCAGCGGTCGGACTAGCGGGGCCGGAGATACGCAGTATTTT.

V usage is TRBV2 and J usage is TRBJ1-4; D call uncertain. CDR1 and CDR2 from the germline V gene are SNHLY and FYNNEI. Trimming cost V 5 bases and J 2 bases, with 12 bases left between them. The CDR3 covers 15 residues. CDR3 in DNA: TGTGCCAGCAGTTCGCGGGGAGGCACTAATGAAAAACTGTTTTTT. Protein sequence: CASSSRGGTNEKLFF.

This clone was seen more than once but under ten times. The chain couples TRBV30 to TRBJ2-6; D might be TRBD1 (5 bases). CDR3 length: 13 residues. The germline CDR1 and CDR2 sequences are GTSNPN and SVGIG (reference sequence). The V end was cut by 6 bases, the J end by 1 base, with 7 bases between. In nucleotides, the CDR3 is TGTGCCTGCGACAGATCTGGGGCCAACGTCCTGACTTTC. Translating it yields CACDRSGANVLTF.

Many counts were recorded for this clone. The gene calls are TRBV6-1 and TRBJ1-1, with D unresolved. CDR1 is MNHNS, CDR2 SASEGT, per germline. The germline V and J ends were trimmed by 1 base and 1 base, with 10 bases remaining between them. The CDR3 spans 15 residues. This CDR3 is CASSEGADPNTEAFF. CDR3 coding DNA: TGTGCCAGCAGTGAAGGTGCAGATCCGAACACTGAAGCTTTCTTT.

J is TRBJ1-2 and V is TRBV5-1, with 8 bases matching TRBD1. Germline V CDR1 and CDR2: SGHRS, YFSETQ. CDR3 length equals 14 residues. The V and J ends lost 4 bases and 2 bases, in that order; junction bases with no gene match: 4. CDR3 nucleotide sequence: TGCGCCAGCAGCCACGGGGACAGGAACTATGGCTACACCTTC. It codes for CASSHGDRNYGYTF.

The genes are TRBV7-8 and TRBJ1-6; D uncertain. Per the germline V gene, CDR1 is SGHVS and CDR2 is FQNEAQ. This CDR3 has 13 residues. The ends were cut back, 0 bases at V and 9 bases at J, with 6 bases in the middle. The DNA for the CDR3 is TGTGCCAGCAGCTTAGCCAGCGTTTCACCCCTCCACTTT. The encoded protein is CASSLASVSPLHF.

The chain carries TRBV2 and TRBJ2-5, with 8 bases lining up with TRBD1. The V gene's germline CDR1 is SNHLY and CDR2 FYNNEI. This CDR3 contains 15 residues. Trimming at V came to 2 bases and at J to 5 bases, leaving 7 bases not matched to a gene. CDR3 region: CASSEFDRGFETQYF. The CDR3 DNA sequence: TGTGCCAGCAGTGAATTCGACAGGGGTTTTGAGACCCAGTACTTC.

The rearrangement links TRBV19 to TRBJ2-7, with a possible D match to TRBD2 (5 bases). Per germline, CDR1 LNHDA and CDR2 SQIVND (reference sequence). This CDR3 has 12 amino acids. Trimming removed 5 bases from V and 5 bases from J, with 10 bases in between. CDR3 bases: TGTGCCAGTAGTCGCGGGCTGGACGAGCAGTACTTC. The encoded protein is CASSRGLDEQYF.

This chain connects TRBV6-1 to TRBJ1-1; maybe TRBD1 (6 bases). V lost 6 bases, J lost 1 base, and 9 bases lay in between. The CDR3 is 13 residues long. Per the germline V gene, CDR1 is MNHNS and CDR2 is SASEGT. The CDR3 sequence is CASRRQENTEAFF. The CDR3 region has the DNA TGTGCCAGCAGACGACAGGAGAACACTGAAGCTTTCTTT.